This T cell receptor beta chain came from a study of blood T cell repertoires in COVID-19. Study context: PBMCs, B-cell-depleted T cells, or T cells were the source of the cDNA or gDNA that made up the material.

Trimming took 8 bases from V and 6 from J; bases not matched to a gene: 8. Germline V CDR1 and CDR2: MNHEY, SMNVEV (reference sequence). The CDR3 covers 13 residues. The data were produced by immunoSEQ multiplex PCR, yet TCRdb's version contains in-frame clones alone and is incomplete. The sample has about 50,000 clones, under 85% seen once. This clone has just one count. The sample was peripheral blood. The TCR was taken from a man aged 60 to 69 with acute or convalescent COVID-19. V is TRBV27 and J is TRBJ2-3; 7 nucleotides agree with TRBD1. CDR3 residues: CASSGTDSDTQYF. The CDR3 DNA reads TGTGCCAGCTCCGGGACAGATTCCGATACGCAGTATTTT.